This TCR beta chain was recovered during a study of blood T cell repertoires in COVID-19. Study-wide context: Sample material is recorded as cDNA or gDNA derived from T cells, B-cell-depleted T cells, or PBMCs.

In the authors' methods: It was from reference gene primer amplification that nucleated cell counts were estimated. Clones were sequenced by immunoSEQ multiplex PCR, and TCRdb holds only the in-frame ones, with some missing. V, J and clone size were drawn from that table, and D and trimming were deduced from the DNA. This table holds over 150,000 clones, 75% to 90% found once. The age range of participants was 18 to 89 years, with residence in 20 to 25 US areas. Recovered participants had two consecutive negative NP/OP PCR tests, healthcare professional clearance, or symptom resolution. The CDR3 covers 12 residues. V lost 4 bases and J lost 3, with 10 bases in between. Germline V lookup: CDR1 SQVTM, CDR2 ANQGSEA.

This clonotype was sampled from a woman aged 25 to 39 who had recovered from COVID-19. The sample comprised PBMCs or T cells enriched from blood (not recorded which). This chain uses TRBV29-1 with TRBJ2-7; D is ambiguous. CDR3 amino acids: CSVGVSDYEQYF. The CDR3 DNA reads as TGCAGCGTTGGAGTCTCTGACTACGAGCAGTACTTC.